This TCR beta chain came from a study of CD8+CD57+ T cells in acquired aplastic anemia. This clonotype was detected many times. Genomic DNA was employed as the template in profiling TCR beta VDJ and CDR3. Via MiXCR, TCRdb re-called the reads, giving one row per CDR3 protein. The data hold approximately 300,000 distinct CDR3 sequences, with approximately 60% observed a single time. Germline values: CDR1 LNHDA, CDR2 SQIVND (reference sequence). CDR3 size: 14 residues. V was cut by 3 bases and J by 4 bases, with 13 bases left in between. The sequenced patients had an expansion of CD8+CD57+ cells seen by flow cytometry.

The rearrangement uses TRBV19 and TRBJ2-7; no clear D. Sequenced input: sorted CD4+, CD8+, or CD8+CD57+ T cells (not recorded which) from PBMCs. This clonotype was sampled from a human donor with aplastic anemia. The CDR3 is CASSIDQAGYEQYF. The CDR3 nucleotides read TGTGCCAGTAGTATTGACCAGGCCGGGTACGAGCAGTACTTC.